This T cell receptor beta chain was captured in a study of PD-1 blockade in classical Hodgkin lymphoma. In the study overall: Patients were infused with nivolumab 3 mg/kg every 2 weeks.

Only in-frame clones appear in the TCRdb table, and some are missing; sequencing was by immunoSEQ multiplex PCR. The sample shows approximately 100,000 clones, 75% to 85% of them seen only once. This CDR3 has 13 residues. Trimming cost V 5 bases and J 5 bases; bases outside gene matches: 6. Germline assignment: CDR1 SGHDT and CDR2 YYEEEE. Time point: cycle 4 day 1 (C4D1), after less than 7 weeks of nivolumab. With no exception, relapse followed autologous stem cell transplantation in all patients, and brentuximab vedotin exposure varied. Best responses fell into complete response, partial response or progressive disease.

V usage is TRBV5-6 and J usage is TRBJ2-5, with 7 bases matching TRBD1. This specimen was peripheral blood mononuclear cells (PBMCs), taken before the fourth cycle of nivolumab. This sequence was found in a human donor with classical Hodgkin lymphoma. Here the CDR3 reads CASRLQGWETQYF. The CDR3 DNA is TGTGCCAGCAGGCTACAGGGGTGGGAGACCCAGTACTTC.